These 5 T cell receptor beta chains came from one sample sequenced in a study of spatial heterogeneity in lung cancer. TCRdb processed the 5' RACE reads anew with MiXCR; each CDR3 protein has one entry. This sample carries approximately 10,000 distinct CDR3 sequences, roughly 6.7% of them seen once, and the ten largest clones take around 27%. Time point defined: sample taken at primary tumor resection. Broader study findings: Tumoral mutation counts were tracked by counts of expanded intratumoral alpha and beta TCRs.

No antigen has been identified for these receptors. This specimen consisted of lung tumor tissue, obtained at surgery. All receptors derive from a male donor with early-stage non-small cell lung cancer.

In this sample, this clonotype turned up many times. The CDR3 sequence is CSASEGRDINQPQHF. The CDR3 DNA is TGCAGTGCTTCCGAAGGCCGGGACATCAATCAGCCCCAGCATTTT. The rearrangement joins TRBV20-1 to TRBJ1-5; D perhaps matches TRBD1 (6 bases). This CDR3 is built from 15 residues. The V end was cut by 5 bases, the J end by 3 bases, with 17 bases between. Germline CDR1 reads DFQATT; CDR2 reads SNEGSKA (reference sequence).

This clonotype is deemed medium-sized. The V and J genes are TRBV20-1 and TRBJ1-4, with a weak D call TRBD1 (5 bases). Germline CDR1 is DFQATT and CDR2 is SNEGSKA (reference sequence). The V gene lost 7 bases and the J gene lost 5 bases, with 23 bases spanning the gap. The CDR3 length is 16 residues. The CDR3 sequence is CSVPSSSARENEKLFF. The CDR3 DNA is TGCAGTGTACCCTCCAGCAGCGCCAGGGAAAATGAAAAACTGTTTTTT.

This clonotype has a count of ten or more. The genes are TRBV3-1 and TRBJ2-5, with D unclear. The V end lost 1 base, the J end lost 4 bases, and 10 bases lay between the germline ends. Germline CDR1 reads LGHDT; CDR2 reads YNNKEL (reference sequence). The CDR3 is 14 residues long. The CDR3 protein is CASSQAGPGETQYF. The CDR3 nucleotides are TGTGCCAGCAGCCAAGCGGGCCCCGGAGAGACCCAGTACTTC.

This clonotype was seen at least ten times. This chain uses TRBV12-3 or TRBV12-4 with TRBJ1-5, with 7 bases aligning to TRBD1. V was pared by 0 bases and J by 6 bases, with 8 bases of the junction left unmatched. The CDR3 loop spans 16 amino acids. The CDR3 spells CASSLAMTGLSQPQHF. In DNA, the CDR3 is TGTGCCAGCAGTTTAGCTATGACAGGGTTAAGTCAGCCCCAGCATTTT.

This clonotype is medium-sized in the sample. The rearrangement joins TRBV5-1 to TRBJ1-4, with D tentatively TRBD1 (5 bases). Germline CDR1 reads SGHRS; CDR2 reads YFSETQ. The CDR3 covers 17 residues. V was shortened by 3 bases and J by 0 bases, with 15 bases between the two germline ends. This CDR3 reads CASSSGHAVATNEKLFF. CDR3 bases: TGCGCCAGCAGCTCCGGACATGCGGTCGCAACTAATGAAAAACTGTTTTTT.